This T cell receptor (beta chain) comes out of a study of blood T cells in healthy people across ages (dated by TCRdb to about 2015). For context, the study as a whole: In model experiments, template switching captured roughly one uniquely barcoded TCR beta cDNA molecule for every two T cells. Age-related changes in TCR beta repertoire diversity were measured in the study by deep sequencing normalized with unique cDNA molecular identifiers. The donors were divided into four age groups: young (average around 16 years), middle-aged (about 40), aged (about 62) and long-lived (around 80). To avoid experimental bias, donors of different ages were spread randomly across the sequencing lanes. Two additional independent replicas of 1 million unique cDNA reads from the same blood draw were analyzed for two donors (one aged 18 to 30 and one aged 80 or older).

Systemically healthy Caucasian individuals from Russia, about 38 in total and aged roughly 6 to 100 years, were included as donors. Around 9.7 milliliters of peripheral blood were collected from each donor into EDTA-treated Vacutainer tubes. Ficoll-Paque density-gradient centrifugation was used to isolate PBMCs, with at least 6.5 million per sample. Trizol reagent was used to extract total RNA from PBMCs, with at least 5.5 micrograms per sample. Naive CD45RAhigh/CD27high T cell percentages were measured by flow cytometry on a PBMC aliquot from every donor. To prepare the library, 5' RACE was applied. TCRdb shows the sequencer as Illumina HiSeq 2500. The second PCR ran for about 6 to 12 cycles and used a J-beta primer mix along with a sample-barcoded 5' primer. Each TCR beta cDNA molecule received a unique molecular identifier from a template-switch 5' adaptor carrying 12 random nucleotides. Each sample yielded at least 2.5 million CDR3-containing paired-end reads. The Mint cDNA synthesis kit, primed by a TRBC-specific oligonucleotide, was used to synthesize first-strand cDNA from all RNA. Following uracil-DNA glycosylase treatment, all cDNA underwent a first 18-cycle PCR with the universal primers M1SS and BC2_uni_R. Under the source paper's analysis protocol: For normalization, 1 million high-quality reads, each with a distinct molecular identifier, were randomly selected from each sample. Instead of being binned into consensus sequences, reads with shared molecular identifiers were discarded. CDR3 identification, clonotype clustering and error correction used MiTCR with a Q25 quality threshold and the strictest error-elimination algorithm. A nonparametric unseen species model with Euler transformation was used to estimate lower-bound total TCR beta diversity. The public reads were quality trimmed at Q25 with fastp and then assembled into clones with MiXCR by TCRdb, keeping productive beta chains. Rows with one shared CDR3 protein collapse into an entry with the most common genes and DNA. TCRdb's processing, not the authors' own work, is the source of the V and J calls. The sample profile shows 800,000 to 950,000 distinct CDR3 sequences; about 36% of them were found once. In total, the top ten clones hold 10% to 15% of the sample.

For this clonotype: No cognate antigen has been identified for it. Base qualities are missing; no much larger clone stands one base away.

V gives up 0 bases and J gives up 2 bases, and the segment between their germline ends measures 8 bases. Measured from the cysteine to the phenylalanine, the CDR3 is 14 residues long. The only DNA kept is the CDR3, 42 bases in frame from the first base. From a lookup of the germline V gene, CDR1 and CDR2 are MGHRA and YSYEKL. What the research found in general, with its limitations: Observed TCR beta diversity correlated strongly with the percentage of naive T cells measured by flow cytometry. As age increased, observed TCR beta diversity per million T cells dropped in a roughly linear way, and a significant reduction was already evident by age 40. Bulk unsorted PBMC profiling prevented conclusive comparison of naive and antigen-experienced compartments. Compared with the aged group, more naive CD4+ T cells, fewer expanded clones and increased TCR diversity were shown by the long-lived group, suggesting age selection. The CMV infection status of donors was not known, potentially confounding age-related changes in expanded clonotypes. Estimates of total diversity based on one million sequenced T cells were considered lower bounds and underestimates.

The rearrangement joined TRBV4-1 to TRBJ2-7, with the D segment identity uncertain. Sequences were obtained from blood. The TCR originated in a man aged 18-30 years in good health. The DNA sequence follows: TGCGCCAGCAGCCAAGAGCCGGGCACCTACGAGCAGTACTTC. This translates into CASSQEPGTYEQYF.